A selection of T cell receptor beta chains follows, all from one sample in a study of early T cells in non-severe SARS-CoV-2 infection. TCRdb re-called the 5' RACE reads through MiXCR, storing one row per CDR3 protein. The table records 60,000 or so distinct CDR3 sequences, 8.5% to 12% of them present only once. The sample was whole blood. These receptors originate from an adult who was a healthcare worker with PCR-confirmed SARS-CoV-2 infection or an uninfected control (not recorded which). Each CDR3 is given with its conserved first and last residue. The D gene is left open where the match is weak. The size field is filled for only some rows; it gives once, few, many or a size class.

D,size,V,J,DNA,CDR3
TRBD1,many,TRBV6-6,TRBJ1-6,TGTGCCAGCAGTTACAGACAGGGGAACTATAATTCACCCCTCCACTTT,CASSYRQGNYNSPLHF
NA,many,TRBV20-1,TRBJ1-1,TGCAGTGCTGCCTTTTTTGCAGGGAGTTTGGACACTGAAGCTTTCTTT,CSAAFFAGSLDTEAFF
TRBD2,many,TRBV5-4,TRBJ2-7,TGTGCCAGCAGCTTGGACGCGGGAGGGCAGTACTTC,CASSLDAGGQYF
NA,many,TRBV6-1,TRBJ1-1,TGTGCCTCCCGGGACACCTCGAACACTGAAGCTTTCTTT,CASRDTSNTEAFF
TRBD1,NA,TRBV6-5,TRBJ1-2,TGTGCCAGCAGGTTGACAGGGAAGGGCGGCTACACCTTC,CASRLTGKGGYTF
NA,many,TRBV12-3/TRBV12-4,TRBJ1-2,TGTGCCAGCAGTTTAGAAGGGGTCGGCTACACCTTC,CASSLEGVGYTF
TRBD1,few,TRBV12-3/TRBV12-4,TRBJ2-7,TGTGCCACCCGGACAGGAGCTAACGAGCAGTACTTC,CATRTGANEQYF
NA,few,TRBV11-1,TRBJ2-3,TGTGCCAGCCGCGGGGGCCCCTTCTTTACAGATACGCAGTATTTT,CASRGGPFFTDTQYF
NA,NA,TRBV6-6,TRBJ2-5,TGTGCCAGCAGTTACTCGCGAGGGGGGTGGGAGACCCAGTACTTC,CASSYSRGGWETQYF
TRBD2,NA,TRBV5-1,TRBJ2-5,TGCGCCAGCAGCCCCAGCGGGGGGGCTTGGGAGACCCAGTACTTC,CASSPSGGAWETQYF
NA,few,TRBV7-9,TRBJ1-1,TGTGCCAGCAGGTTTGAGCCTGGGCGGACTGAAGCTTTCTTT,CASRFEPGRTEAFF
TRBD2,few,TRBV20-1,TRBJ2-2,TGCAGTGCTCAACGGGGGGGAGCCGGGGAGCTGTTTTTT,CSAQRGGAGELFF
NA,NA,TRBV6-5,TRBJ2-7,TGTGCCAGCAGTTACACCCGGGGGCCCTACGAGCAGTACTTC,CASSYTRGPYEQYF
TRBD2,few,TRBV20-1,TRBJ2-3,TGCAGTGCGGGGCCTAGCGGGAGTAGAAGCACAGATACGCAGTATTTT,CSAGPSGSRSTDTQYF
NA,few,TRBV7-8,TRBJ1-2,TGTGCCAGCAGCTTAGGAATTTCTGATGGCTACACCTTC,CASSLGISDGYTF
TRBD2,NA,TRBV29-1,TRBJ2-3,TGCAGCGTTGCCCGACTAGCAGTTCTAGATACGCAGTATTTT,CSVARLAVLDTQYF
TRBD1,NA,TRBV6-5,TRBJ2-3,TGTGCCACTGGGGACAGGGCGGGAGATACGCAGTATTTT,CATGDRAGDTQYF
NA,few,TRBV7-2,TRBJ2-3,TGTGCCAGCAGCTTAGCAGCGGGCGACTACACAGATACGCAGTATTTT,CASSLAAGDYTDTQYF
NA,NA,TRBV29-1,TRBJ2-3,TGCAGCGTTGAAGCTGGCAGGGAGTTAGATACGCAGTATTTT,CSVEAGRELDTQYF
NA,NA,TRBV5-5,TRBJ2-3,TGTGCCAGCAGCTTCCAGGGGTTCGGGCAGTATTTT,CASSFQGFGQYF
NA,many,TRBV5-1,TRBJ2-3,TGCGCCAGCAGCGATGGGACACCTAGCACAGATACGCAGTATTTT,CASSDGTPSTDTQYF
NA,many,TRBV2,TRBJ2-3,TGTGCCTCATCCCCTCAGAGAGATACGCAGTATTTT,CASSPQRDTQYF
NA,medium-sized,TRBV5-1,TRBJ1-1,TGCGCCAGCAGCCTGAACACTGAAGCTTTCTTT,CASSLNTEAFF
NA,few,TRBV6-5,TRBJ1-2,TGTGCCAGCAGTCGAGACAGATCCTATGGCTACACCTTC,CASSRDRSYGYTF
NA,NA,TRBV5-4,TRBJ2-7,TGTGCCAGCAGCTTGGAAGGGGAGGAGCAGTACTTC,CASSLEGEEQYF
NA,few,TRBV29-1,TRBJ2-7,TGCAGCGTTGAAGCGAGGGGGAGCGAGCAGTACTTC,CSVEARGSEQYF
TRBD1,many,TRBV28,TRBJ1-5,TGTGCCAGCAGTTTGTACAGGGGGCTGGGCAATCAGCCCCAGCATTTT,CASSLYRGLGNQPQHF
NA,many,TRBV7-6,TRBJ2-3,TGTGCCAGCAGCCGATCACGCTATTCAGATACGCAGTATTTT,CASSRSRYSDTQYF
NA,medium-sized,TRBV12-3/TRBV12-4,TRBJ1-6,TGTGCCAGCAGCCTAAATTTGGGTTCACCCCTCCACTTT,CASSLNLGSPLHF
TRBD1,many,TRBV29-1,TRBJ1-2,TGCAGCGTAGCGGGACAGAATAACTATGGCTACACCTTC,CSVAGQNNYGYTF
NA,medium-sized,TRBV20-1,TRBJ2-7,TGCAGTGTACTTGCAGGGGAGCGGGGTATCTACGAGCAGTACTTC,CSVLAGERGIYEQYF
NA,many,TRBV2,TRBJ1-2,TGTGCCAGCAGTGAAGGCCGCTATGGCTACACCTTC,CASSEGRYGYTF
NA,many,TRBV7-6,TRBJ1-1,TGTGCCAGCAGCTTAGGCCAGGAAGCTTTCTTT,CASSLGQEAFF
NA,many,TRBV2,TRBJ2-3,TGTGCCAGCAGTGAGGGGCACCCGGTCACAGATACGCAGTATTTT,CASSEGHPVTDTQYF
NA,NA,TRBV7-2,TRBJ1-1,TGTGCCAGCAGCTTACGATCCACTGAAGCTTTCTTT,CASSLRSTEAFF
NA,many,TRBV7-8,TRBJ2-3,TGTGCCAGCAGCGTTTGGGGGACGAATACGCAGTATTTT,CASSVWGTNTQYF
TRBD2,many,TRBV20-1,TRBJ2-5,TGCAGTGCTAGAGATGATAGCGGGAGGAGGGGTGAGACCCAGTACTTC,CSARDDSGRRGETQYF
TRBD1,many,TRBV4-1,TRBJ1-2,TGCGCCAGTCTTGATCCGACAGGGAACTATGGCTACACCTTC,CASLDPTGNYGYTF
TRBD2,NA,TRBV6-5,TRBJ2-7,TGTGCCAGCAGTTACTCTGCGGGGGGCCTCCTCGAGCAGTACTTC,CASSYSAGGLLEQYF
NA,few,TRBV29-1,TRBJ1-1,TGCAGCGCGCACCCGGGACATGTCGACACTGAAGCTTTCTTT,CSAHPGHVDTEAFF
NA,few,TRBV2,TRBJ2-7,TGTGCCAGCAGTGTATTTAGCCGGGACGTGCAGTACTTC,CASSVFSRDVQYF